This T cell receptor (beta chain) comes out of a study of CD8 T cells in ankylosing spondylitis. Whole-study results and caveats: Enrichment of disease-linked clones was reportedly significant in matched ankylosing spondylitis synovial fluid.

V was clipped by 1 base and J by 2 bases, with 12 bases between them. Germline CDR1 reads LGHNA; CDR2 reads YSLEER. CDR3 length equals 15 residues. TCRdb fed the 5' RACE reads into MiXCR, producing one record per CDR3 protein. The table lists tens of thousands of distinct CDR3 sequences, around 6.2% of them singletons. Many counts were recorded for this clonotype. As yet, its antigen is unknown. This TCR was recovered from a male donor with ankylosing spondylitis or in good health (not recorded which). Material: blood, either unsorted or a sorted T cell fraction (not recorded which). This chain uses TRBV4-3 with TRBJ2-7; D might be TRBD1 or TRBD2, each matching 6 bases. This chain's CDR3 is CASSQGGARAYEQYF. The CDR3 DNA follows: TGCGCCAGCAGCCAAGGGGGGGCCAGAGCCTACGAGCAGTACTTC.